This T cell receptor beta chain emerged from a study of blood T cells in healthy people across ages. The CDR3 runs to 15 residues. Per germline, CDR1 SGHTA and CDR2 FQGNSA. Trimming stripped 3 bases from V and 2 bases from J, with 13 bases between. Findings and limits, study-wide: Long-lived donors had more naive CD4+ cells and higher diversity than aged donors.

On this clonotype itself: Antigen: not known.

A second PCR, run for about 7 to 11 cycles, used a sample-barcoded 5' primer plus a J-beta primer mix. Every molecule of cDNA carried a tag from a template-switch adaptor with 12 random nucleotides. Via MiXCR, TCRdb re-called the 5' RACE reads, giving one row per CDR3 protein. The sample holds about 1.1 million distinct CDR3 sequences, around two fifths seen once. Sequencing was performed on blood. This chain links TRBV7-2 with TRBJ2-5; D not resolved. This sequence was found in a man aged 18 to 30 in good health. This CDR3 reads CASSFDRPIQETQYF. CDR3 nucleotides: TGTGCCAGCAGCTTCGATAGACCGATACAAGAGACCCAGTACTTC. Drawing the rest from reference TRBV7-2 and TRBJ2-5, the complete variable domain is GAGVSQSPSNKVTEKGKDVELRCDPISGHTALYWYRQSLGQGLEFLIYFQGNSAPDKSGLPSDRFSAERTGGSVSTLTIQRTQQEDSAVYLCASSFDRPIQETQYFGPGTRLLVL.